This T cell receptor beta chain was identified during a study of blood T cell repertoires in COVID-19. Study-wide background: The United States, Italy and Spain were the sources of the acute and convalescent COVID-19 samples.

The germline V gene has CDR1 SQVTM and CDR2 ANQGSEA. This CDR3 region has 12 residues. The germline V and J ends were trimmed by 6 bases and 6 bases, with 12 bases remaining between them. TCRdb's table, derived via immunoSEQ multiplex PCR, lists solely in-frame clones and lacks some. The table has roughly 300,000 clones, around 84% seen once. The gene calls are TRBV29-1 and TRBJ2-1, with D tentatively TRBD2 (5 bases). Sequenced input: PBMCs or T cells enriched from blood (not recorded which). This TCR came from a woman aged 18-29 years who had recovered from COVID-19. The CDR3 protein is CSVTDSRNEQFF. The CDR3 bases are TGCAGCGTCACGGACTCTCGCAATGAGCAGTTCTTC.